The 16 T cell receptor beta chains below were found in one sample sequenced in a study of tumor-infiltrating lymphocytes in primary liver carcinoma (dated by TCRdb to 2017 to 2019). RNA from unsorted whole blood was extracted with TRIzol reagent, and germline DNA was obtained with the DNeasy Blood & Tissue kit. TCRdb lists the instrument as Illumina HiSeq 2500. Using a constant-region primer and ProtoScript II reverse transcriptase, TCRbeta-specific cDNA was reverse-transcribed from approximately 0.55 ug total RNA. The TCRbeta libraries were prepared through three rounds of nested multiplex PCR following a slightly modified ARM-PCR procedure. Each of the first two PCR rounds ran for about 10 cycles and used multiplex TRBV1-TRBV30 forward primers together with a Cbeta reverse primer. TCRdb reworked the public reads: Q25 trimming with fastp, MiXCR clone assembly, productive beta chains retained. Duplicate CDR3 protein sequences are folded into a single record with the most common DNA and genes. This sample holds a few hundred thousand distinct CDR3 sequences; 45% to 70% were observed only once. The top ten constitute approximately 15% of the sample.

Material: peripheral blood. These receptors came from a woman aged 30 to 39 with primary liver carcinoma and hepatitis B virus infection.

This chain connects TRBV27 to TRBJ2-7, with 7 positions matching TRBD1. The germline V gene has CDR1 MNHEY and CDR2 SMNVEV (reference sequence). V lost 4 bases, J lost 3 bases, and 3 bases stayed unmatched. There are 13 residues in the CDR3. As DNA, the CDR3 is TGTGCCAGCAGTTGGGGACAGCTCTACGAGCAGTACTTC. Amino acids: CASSWGQLYEQYF.

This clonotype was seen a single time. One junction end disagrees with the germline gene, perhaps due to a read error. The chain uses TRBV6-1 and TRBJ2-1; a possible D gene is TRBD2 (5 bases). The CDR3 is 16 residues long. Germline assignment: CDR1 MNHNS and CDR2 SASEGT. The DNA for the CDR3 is TGTACCAGCGGTGAATTTTATGTGAACTTTTACAATGAGCAGTTCTTC. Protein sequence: CTSGEFYVNFYNEQFF.

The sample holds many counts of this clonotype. The CDR3: CASSQPNYEQYF. CDR3 bases: TGCGCCAGCAGCCAACCCAACTACGAGCAGTACTTC. The chain has TRBV4-1 and TRBJ2-7, with D unresolved. The ends were cut back, 2 bases at V and 3 bases at J, with 5 bases in the middle. The CDR3 runs 12 residues. The germline V gene encodes CDR1 MGHRA and CDR2 YSYEKL.

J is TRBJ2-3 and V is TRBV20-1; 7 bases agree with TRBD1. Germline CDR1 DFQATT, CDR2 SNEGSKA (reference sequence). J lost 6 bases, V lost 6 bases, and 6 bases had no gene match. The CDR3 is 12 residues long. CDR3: CSASGGEDTQYF. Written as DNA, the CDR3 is TGCAGTGCATCAGGGGGAGAGGATACGCAGTATTTT.

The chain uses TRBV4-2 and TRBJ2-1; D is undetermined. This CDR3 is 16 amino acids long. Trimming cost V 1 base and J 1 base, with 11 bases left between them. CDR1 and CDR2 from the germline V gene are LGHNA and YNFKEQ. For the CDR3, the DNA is TGTGCCAGCAGCCAAGCCGATACGAATTCCTACAATGAGCAGTTCTTC. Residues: CASSQADTNSYNEQFF.

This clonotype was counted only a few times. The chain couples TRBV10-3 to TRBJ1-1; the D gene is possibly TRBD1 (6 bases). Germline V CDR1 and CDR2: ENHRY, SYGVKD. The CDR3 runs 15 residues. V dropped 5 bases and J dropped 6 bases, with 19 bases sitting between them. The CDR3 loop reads CAISNPGTLQAEAFF. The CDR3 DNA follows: TGTGCCATCAGTAACCCCGGGACACTTCAGGCTGAAGCTTTCTTT.

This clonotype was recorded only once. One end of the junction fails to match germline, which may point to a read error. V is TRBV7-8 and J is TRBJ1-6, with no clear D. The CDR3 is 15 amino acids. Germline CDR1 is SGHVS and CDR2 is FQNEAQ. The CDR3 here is CASSLEGRRNSPLRF. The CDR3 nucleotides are TGTGCCAGCAGCTTAGAGGGTAGAAGGAATTCACCCCTCCGCTTT. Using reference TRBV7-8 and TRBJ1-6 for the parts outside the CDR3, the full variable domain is GAGVSQSPRYKVAKRGQDVALRCDPISGHVSLFWYQQALGQGPEFLTYFQNEAQLDKSGLPSDRFFAERPEGSVSTLKIQRTQQEDSAVYLCASSLEGRRNSPLRFGNGTRLTVT.

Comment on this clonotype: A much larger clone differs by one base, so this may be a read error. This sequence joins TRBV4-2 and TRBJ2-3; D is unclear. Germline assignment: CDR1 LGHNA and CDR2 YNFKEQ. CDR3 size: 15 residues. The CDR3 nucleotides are TGTGCCGGCAGCCAAGACTTCGTTCCGTACTATACGCAGTATTTT. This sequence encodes CAGSQDFVPYYTQYF.

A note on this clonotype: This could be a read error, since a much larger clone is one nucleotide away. The CDR3 DNA reads TGTGCCAACAGTTTGGCGGAGCTAGCCAAAAACATTCAGTACTTC. This translates into CANSLAELAKNIQYF. This chain uses TRBV12-3 or TRBV12-4 with TRBJ2-4; no clear D. The CDR3 sequence is 15 residues long.

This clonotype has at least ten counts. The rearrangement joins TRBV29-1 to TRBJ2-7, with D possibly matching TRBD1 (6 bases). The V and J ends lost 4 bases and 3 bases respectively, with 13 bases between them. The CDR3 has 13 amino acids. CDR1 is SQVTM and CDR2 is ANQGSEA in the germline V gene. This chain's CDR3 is CSVVQQGFYEQYF. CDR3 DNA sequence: TGCAGCGTTGTTCAACAGGGATTCTACGAGCAGTACTTC.

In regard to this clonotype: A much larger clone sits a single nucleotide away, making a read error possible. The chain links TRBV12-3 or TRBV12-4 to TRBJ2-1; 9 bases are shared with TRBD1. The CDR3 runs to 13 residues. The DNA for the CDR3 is TGTGCCAACAGTAGGACAGGGGAACATGGGCAGTTCTTC. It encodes CANSRTGEHGQFF.

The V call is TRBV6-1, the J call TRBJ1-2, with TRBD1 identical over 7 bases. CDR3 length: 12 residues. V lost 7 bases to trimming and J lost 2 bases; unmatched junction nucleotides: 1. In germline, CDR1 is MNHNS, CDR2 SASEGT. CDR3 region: CASMTGNYGYTF. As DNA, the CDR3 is TGTGCCAGCATGACAGGGAACTATGGCTACACCTTC.

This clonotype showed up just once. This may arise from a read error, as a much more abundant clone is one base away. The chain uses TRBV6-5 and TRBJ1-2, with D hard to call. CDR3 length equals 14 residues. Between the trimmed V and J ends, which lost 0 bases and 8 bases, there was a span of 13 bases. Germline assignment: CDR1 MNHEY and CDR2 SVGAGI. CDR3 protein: CASSYSVAVMGYTF. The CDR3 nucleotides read TGTGCCAGCAGTTACTCGGTGGCGGTGATGGGCTACACCTTC.

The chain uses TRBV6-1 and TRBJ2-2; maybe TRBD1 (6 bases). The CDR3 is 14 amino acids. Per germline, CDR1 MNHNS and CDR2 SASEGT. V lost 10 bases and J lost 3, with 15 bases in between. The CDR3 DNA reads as TGTGCCACAGGGGCCGGATCCTACACCGGGGAGCTGTTTTTT. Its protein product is CATGAGSYTGELFF.

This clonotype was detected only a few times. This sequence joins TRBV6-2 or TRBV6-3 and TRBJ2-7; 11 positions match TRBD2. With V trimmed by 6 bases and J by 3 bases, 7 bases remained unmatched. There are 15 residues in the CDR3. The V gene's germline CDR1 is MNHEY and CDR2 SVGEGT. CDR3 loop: CASSYTSGRRYEQYF. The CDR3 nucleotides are TGTGCCAGCAGCTATACTAGCGGGAGACGCTACGAGCAGTACTTC.

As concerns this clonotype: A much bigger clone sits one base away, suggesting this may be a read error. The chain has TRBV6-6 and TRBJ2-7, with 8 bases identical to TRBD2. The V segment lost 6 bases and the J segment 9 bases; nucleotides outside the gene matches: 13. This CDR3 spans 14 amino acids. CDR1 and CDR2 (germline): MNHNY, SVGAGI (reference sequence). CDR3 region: CASSSGTRGARQYF. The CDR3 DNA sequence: TGTGCCAGCAGCTCAGGGACTAGAGGAGCGAGGCAGTACTTC.